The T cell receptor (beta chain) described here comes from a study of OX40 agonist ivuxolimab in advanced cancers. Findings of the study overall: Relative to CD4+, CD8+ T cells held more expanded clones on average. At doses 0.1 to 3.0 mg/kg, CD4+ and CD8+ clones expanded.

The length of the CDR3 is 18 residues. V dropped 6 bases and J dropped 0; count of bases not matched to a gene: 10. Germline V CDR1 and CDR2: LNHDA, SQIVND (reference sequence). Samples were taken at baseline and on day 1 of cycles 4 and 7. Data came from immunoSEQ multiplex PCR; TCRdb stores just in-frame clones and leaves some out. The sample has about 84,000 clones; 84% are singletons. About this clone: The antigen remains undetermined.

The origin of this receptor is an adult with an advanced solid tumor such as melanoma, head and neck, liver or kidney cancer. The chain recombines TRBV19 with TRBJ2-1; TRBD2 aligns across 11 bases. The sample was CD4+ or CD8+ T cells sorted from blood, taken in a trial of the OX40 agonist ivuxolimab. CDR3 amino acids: CASSPLAGGSSSYNEQFF. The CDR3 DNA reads TGTGCCAGTAGCCCCCTAGCGGGGGGTTCGAGCTCCTACAATGAGCAGTTCTTC. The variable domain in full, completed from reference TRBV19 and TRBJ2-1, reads DGGITQSPKYLFRKEGQNVTLSCEQNLNHDAMYWYRQDPGQGLRLIYYSQIVNDFQKGDIAEGYSVSREKKESFPLTVTSAQKNPTAFYLCASSPLAGGSSSYNEQFFGPGTRLTVL.